What follows describes a single TCR beta chain. The antigen it binds to is not known. Base quality data are lacking; no much larger clone is found one base away. Library generation was performed with the immunoSEQ multiplex PCR assay. For TCR sequencing, RNA was extracted from every sample and reverse transcribed into cDNA to serve as template. First-strand cDNA was synthesized with SuperScript III using a 2:1 mix of oligo-dT and random hexamers. Amplification bias was assessed with a synthetic immune receptor repertoire, and residual bias was removed computationally. Regarding the original processing steps: Raw reads were preprocessed to remove errors, and CDR3 was defined according to IMGT conventions as the region from the conserved cysteine to phenylalanine. Clonality was calculated as 1 minus Shannon entropy normalized by log2 of the number of productive unique TCRs. Whether each scalp clone was CD4 or CD8 was inferred by checking scalp TCRbeta sequences against the CD4 and CD8 repertoires from sorted blood. TCRdb re-hosts the immuneACCESS table, in-frame sequences only. Its copies lack some clones; in the studies checked, an unresolved V gene accounts for under half of them, and the cause for the rest is not known. The DNA was the basis for D and trimming; V, J and clone size are from that table. The sample contains roughly 250,000 clones, about 68% of them found a single time. The ten most abundant clones make up approximately 1.2% of the sample.

The data belong to a study of CD8+ T cells in alopecia areata (dated by TCRdb to 2017 to 2018). Background on the whole study: The treated patients took part in an open-label pilot trial in which moderate-to-severe alopecia areata was treated with oral tofacitinib at 5 to 10 mg twice daily. RNA was obtained with the PAXgene miRNA kit for fixed scalp, the miRNeasy kit for PBMCs, and the RNeasy kit for mouse skin. immunoSEQ multiplex PCR using 35 Vbeta forward primers and 13 Jbeta reverse primers was used to amplify TCRbeta CDR3 regions. To study T cell clonal expansion in alopecia areata, the researchers applied high-throughput TCRbeta sequencing to both the C3H/HeJ mouse model and human patients. Tofacitinib-treated patients had biopsies at baseline and at 4 and 24 weeks of treatment, with a later scalp biopsy in several patients. Patients received tofacitinib for 6 to 18 months and were then followed off drug for 6 months to check for delayed response and recurrence. Scalp clonality was compared across normal scalp (n=4), patchy alopecia areata scalp (n=8), and alopecia totalis/universalis scalp (n=8). Scalp tissue and sorted CD4+ and CD8+ peripheral blood T cells from patchy and totalis/universalis alopecia areata patients and from healthy controls were covered by human TCRbeta sequencing.

Results the study describes overall, beyond this receptor: Scalp TCR repertoire analysis is complicated because resident alphabeta T cells in normal human skin are also sequenced, whereas mouse skin is dominated by gammadelta T cells. Shared TCR sequences between patients were less evident than in mice, which may be partly attributable to HLA diversity in the patient population. Higher clonality and more expanded CD8+ clones were observed in lesional scalp than in normal scalp, particularly in alopecia totalis/universalis, a finding suggestive of antigenic drive.

The intended sense of this specimen's time point label: baseline before oral tofacitinib. Peripheral blood and lesional scalp punch biopsies were obtained from patients with alopecia areata. PBMCs were isolated by density centrifugation and stained for CD3, CD4 and CD8, and CD4+ and CD8+ T cells were sorted on a FACSAria. Here V drops 5 bases and J drops 5 bases, and the junction holds 17 bases not matched to any gene. The CDR3 measures 18 amino acids from cysteine to phenylalanine. Solely the CDR3 DNA is kept, with 54 bases framed from the first base. Looking up the germline V gene yields CDR1 SGHTA and CDR2 FQGTGA.

The chain is encoded by TRBV7-3 joined to TRBJ1-2, and 10 junction bases match TRBD1. This specimen consisted of CD4+ T cells sorted from blood, obtained at week 0. This TCR derives from a human donor with alopecia areata. Here is the DNA: TGTGCCAGCAGCACCGGGCTCACGACAGGGGGCATGGGTTATGGCTACACCTTC. This sequence encodes CASSTGLTTGGMGYGYTF.